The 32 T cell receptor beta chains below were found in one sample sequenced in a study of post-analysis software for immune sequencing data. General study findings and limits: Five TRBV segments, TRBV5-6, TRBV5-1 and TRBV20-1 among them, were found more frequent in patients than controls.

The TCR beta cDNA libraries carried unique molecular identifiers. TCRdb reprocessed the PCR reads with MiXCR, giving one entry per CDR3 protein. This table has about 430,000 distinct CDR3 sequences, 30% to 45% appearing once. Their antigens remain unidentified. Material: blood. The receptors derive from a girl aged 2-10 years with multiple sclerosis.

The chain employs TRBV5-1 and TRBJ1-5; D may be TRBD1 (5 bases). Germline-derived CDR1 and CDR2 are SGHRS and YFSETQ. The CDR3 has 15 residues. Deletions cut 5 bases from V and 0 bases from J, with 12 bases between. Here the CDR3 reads CASRSGTNSNQPQHF. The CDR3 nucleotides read TGCGCCAGCAGGTCCGGGACCAATAGCAATCAGCCCCAGCATTTT.

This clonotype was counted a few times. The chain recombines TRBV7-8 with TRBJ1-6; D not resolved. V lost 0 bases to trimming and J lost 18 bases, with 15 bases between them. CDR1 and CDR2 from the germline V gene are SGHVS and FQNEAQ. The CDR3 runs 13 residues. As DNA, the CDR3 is TGTGCCAGCAGCTTAGCGGGAGACCGCCCCGGCCACTTT. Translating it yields CASSLAGDRPGHF.

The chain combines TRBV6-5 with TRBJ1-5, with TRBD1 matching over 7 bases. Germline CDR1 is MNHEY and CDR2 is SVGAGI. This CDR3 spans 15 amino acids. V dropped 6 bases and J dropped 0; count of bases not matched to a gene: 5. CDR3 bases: TGTGCCAGCAGAAGACAGGGATATAGCAATCAGCCCCAGCATTTT. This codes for CASRRQGYSNQPQHF.

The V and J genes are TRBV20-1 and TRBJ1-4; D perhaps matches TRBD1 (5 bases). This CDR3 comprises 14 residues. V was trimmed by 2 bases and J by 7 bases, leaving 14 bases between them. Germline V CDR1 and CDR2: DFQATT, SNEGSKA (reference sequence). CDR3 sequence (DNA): TGCAGTGCTAGAAGGGGTCCCGTGGCTGAAAAACTGTTTTTT. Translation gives CSARRGPVAEKLFF.

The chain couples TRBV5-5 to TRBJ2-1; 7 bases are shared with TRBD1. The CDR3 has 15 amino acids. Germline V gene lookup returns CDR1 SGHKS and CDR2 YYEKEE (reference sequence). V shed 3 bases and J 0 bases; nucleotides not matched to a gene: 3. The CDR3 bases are TGTGCCAGCAGCTCGCACAGGGGCTCCTACAATGAGCAGTTCTTC. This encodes CASSSHRGSYNEQFF.

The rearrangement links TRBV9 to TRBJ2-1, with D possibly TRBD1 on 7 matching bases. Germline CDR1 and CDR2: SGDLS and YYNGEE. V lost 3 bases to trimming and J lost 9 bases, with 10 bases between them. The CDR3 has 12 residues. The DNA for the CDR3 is TGTGCCAGCAGCGCCCAGGGGGGTGAGCAGTTCTTC. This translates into CASSAQGGEQFF.

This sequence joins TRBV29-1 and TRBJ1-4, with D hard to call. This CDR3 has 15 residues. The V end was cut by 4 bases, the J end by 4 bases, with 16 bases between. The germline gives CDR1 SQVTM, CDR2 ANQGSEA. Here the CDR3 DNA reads TGCAGCGTTGCTAAGGGAGATCCCCGTAATGAAAAACTGTTTTTT. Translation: CSVAKGDPRNEKLFF. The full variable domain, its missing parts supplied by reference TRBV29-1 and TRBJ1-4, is SAVISQKPSRDICQRGTSLTIQCQVDSQVTMMFWYRQQPGQSLTLIATANQGSEATYESGFVIDKFPISRPNLTFSTLTVSNMSPEDSSIYLCSVAKGDPRNEKLFFGSGTQLSVL.

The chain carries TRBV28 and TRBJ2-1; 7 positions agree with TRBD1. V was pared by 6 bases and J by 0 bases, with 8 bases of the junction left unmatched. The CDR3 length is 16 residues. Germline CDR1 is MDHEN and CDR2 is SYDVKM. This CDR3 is CASRRGRDSSYNEQFF. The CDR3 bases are TGTGCCAGCAGGCGTGGTCGGGACAGCTCCTACAATGAGCAGTTCTTC.

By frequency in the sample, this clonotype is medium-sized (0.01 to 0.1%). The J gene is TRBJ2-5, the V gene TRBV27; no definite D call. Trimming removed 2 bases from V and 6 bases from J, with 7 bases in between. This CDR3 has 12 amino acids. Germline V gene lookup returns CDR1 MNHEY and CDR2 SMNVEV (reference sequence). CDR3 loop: CASSLLGQTQYF. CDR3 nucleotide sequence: TGTGCCAGCAGTTTACTCGGACAGACCCAGTACTTC.

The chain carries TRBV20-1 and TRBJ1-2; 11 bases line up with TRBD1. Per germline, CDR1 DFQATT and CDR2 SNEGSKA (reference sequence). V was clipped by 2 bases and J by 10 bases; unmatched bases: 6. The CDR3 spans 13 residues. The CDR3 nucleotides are TGCAGTGCTAGAAGGACAGGGGGCGTCGACTACACCTTC. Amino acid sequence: CSARRTGGVDYTF.

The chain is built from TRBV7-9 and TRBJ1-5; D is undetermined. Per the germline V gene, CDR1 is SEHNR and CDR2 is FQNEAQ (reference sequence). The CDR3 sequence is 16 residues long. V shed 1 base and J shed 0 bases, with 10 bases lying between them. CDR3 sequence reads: CASSLESDYSNQPQHF. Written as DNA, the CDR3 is TGTGCCAGCAGCTTAGAATCAGATTATAGCAATCAGCCCCAGCATTTT.

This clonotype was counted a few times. The CDR3 spells CASIYVGGRAEGYTF. The CDR3 bases are TGTGCCAGCATTTACGTCGGGGGAAGGGCGGAAGGCTACACCTTC. This chain joins TRBV12-3 or TRBV12-4 and TRBJ1-2; the D gene is possibly TRBD1 (5 bases). V was pared by 7 bases and J by 8 bases, with 23 bases between. CDR3 length equals 15 residues.

CDR3 nucleotides: TGTGCCAGCAGATATTGGACAGGGACCGCAGTAGATACGCAGTATTTT. Its protein is CASRYWTGTAVDTQYF. This rearrangement joins TRBV7-9 to TRBJ2-3; the match to TRBD1 covers 8 bases. CDR1 is SEHNR and CDR2 is FQNEAQ in the germline V gene (reference sequence). V lost 6 bases to trimming and J lost 5 bases; unmatched junction nucleotides: 13. The CDR3 covers 16 residues.

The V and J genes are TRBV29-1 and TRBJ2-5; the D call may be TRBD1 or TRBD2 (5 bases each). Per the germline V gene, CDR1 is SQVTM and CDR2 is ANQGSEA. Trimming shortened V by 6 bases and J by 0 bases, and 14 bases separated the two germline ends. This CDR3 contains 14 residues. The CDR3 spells CSVAGTTYQETQYF. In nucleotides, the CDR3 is TGCAGCGTCGCCGGGACCACGTACCAAGAGACCCAGTACTTC.

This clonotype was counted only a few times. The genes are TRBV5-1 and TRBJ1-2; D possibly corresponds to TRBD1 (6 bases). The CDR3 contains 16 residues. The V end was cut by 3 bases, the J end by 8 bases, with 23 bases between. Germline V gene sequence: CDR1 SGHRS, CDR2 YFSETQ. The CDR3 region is CASSYDSGARSWGYTF. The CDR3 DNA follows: TGCGCCAGCAGCTACGACTCAGGGGCCCGCTCGTGGGGCTACACCTTC.

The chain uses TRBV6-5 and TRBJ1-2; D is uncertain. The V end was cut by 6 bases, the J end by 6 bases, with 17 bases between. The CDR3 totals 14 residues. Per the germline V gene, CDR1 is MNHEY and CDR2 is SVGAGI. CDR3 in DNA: TGTGCCAGCAGACGTGACGGACTCAACCATGGCTACACCTTC. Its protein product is CASRRDGLNHGYTF.

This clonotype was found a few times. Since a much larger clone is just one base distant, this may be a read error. CDR3 bases: TGTGCCAGCAGCCGATCGCGGACACAGGCCGAGCAGTACTTC. Translating it yields CASSRSRTQAEQYF. The chain combines TRBV4-2 with TRBJ2-7, with D tentatively TRBD1 (5 bases). The V gene lost 4 bases and the J gene lost 6 bases, with 16 bases spanning the gap. The CDR3 runs to 14 residues. Per the germline V gene, CDR1 is LGHNA and CDR2 is YNFKEQ.

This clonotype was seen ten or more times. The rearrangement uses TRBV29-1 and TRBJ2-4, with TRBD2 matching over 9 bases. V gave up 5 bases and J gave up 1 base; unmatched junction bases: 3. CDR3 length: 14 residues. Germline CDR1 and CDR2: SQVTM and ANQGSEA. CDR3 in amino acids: CSVRTSVAKNIQYF. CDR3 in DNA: TGCAGCGTTAGGACTAGCGTGGCCAAAAACATTCAGTACTTC.

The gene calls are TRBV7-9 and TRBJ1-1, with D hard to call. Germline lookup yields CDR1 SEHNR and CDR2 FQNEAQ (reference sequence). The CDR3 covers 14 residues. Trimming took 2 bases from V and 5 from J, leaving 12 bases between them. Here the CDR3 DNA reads TGTGCCAGCAGCTTATTCTTAACTTCAACTGAAGCTTTCTTT. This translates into CASSLFLTSTEAFF.

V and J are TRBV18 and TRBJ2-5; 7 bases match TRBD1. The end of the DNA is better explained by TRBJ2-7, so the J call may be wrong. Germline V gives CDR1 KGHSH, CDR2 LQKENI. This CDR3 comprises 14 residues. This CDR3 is CASSPPGQPYEQYF. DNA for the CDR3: TGTGCCAGCTCACCTCCGGGACAGCCTTACGAGCAGTACTTC.

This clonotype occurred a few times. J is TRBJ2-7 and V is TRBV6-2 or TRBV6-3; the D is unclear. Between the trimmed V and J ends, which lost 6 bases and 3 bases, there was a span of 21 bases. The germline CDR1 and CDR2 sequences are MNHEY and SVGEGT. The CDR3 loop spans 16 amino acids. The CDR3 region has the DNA TGTGCCAGCAGGCCCCAAACAGTGAACCAAGTCTACGAGCAGTACTTC. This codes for CASRPQTVNQVYEQYF.

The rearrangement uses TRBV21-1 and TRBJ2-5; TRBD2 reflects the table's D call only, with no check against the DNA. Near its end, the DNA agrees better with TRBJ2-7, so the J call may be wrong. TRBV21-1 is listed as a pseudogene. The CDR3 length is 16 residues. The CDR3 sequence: CAIPLGRGAGFDEQYF. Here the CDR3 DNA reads TGTGCCATCCCCCTAGGGAGGGGGGCAGGATTCGACGAGCAGTACTTC.

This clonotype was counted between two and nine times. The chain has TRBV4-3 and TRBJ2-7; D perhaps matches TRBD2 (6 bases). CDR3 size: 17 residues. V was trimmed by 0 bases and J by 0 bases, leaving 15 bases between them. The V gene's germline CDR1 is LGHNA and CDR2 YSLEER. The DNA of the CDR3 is TGCGCCAGCAGCCAAGATCGCGGGGTATCAAGCTCCTACGAGCAGTACTTC. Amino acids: CASSQDRGVSSSYEQYF.

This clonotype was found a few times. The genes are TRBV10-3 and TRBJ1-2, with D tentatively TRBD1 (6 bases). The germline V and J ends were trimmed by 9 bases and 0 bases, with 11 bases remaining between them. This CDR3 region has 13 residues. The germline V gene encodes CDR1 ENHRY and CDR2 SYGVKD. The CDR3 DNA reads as TGTGCCATTCGACAGGATCCTAACTATGGCTACACCTTC. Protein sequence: CAIRQDPNYGYTF.

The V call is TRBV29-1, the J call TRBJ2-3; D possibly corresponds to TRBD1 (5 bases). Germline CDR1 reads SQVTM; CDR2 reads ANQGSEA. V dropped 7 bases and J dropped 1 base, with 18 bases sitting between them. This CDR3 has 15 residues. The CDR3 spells CSAPSGLVGTDTQYF. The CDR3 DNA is TGCAGCGCCCCATCAGGGTTGGTGGGCACAGATACGCAGTATTTT.

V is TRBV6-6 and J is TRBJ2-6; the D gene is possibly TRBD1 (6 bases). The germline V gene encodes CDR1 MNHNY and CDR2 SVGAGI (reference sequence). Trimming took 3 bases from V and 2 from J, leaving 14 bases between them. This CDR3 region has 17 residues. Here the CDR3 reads CASSYGQSLAGANVLTF. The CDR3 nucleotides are TGTGCCAGCAGTTATGGACAGTCCCTAGCTGGGGCCAACGTCCTGACTTTC.

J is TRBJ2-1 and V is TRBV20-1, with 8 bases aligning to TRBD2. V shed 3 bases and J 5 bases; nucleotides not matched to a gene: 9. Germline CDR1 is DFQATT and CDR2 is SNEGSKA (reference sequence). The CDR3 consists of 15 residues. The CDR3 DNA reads TGCAGTGCTAGCGGGGGGGAGAGTAGGCACAATGAGCAGTTCTTC. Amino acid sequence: CSASGGESRHNEQFF.

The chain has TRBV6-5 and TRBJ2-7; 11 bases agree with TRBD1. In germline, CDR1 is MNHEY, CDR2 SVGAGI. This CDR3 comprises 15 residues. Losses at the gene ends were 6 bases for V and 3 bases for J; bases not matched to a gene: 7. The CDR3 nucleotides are TGTGCCAGCAGGGACAGGGGGCGGGAGGGCTACGAGCAGTACTTC. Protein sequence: CASRDRGREGYEQYF.

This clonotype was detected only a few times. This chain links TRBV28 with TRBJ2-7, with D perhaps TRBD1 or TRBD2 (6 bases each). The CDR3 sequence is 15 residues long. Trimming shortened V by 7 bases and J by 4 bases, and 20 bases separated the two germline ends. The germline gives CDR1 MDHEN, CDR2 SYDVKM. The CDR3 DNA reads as TGTGCCAGCACCCCCGCGCTGGGGGGCTGGTACGAGCAGTACTTC. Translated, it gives CASTPALGGWYEQYF.

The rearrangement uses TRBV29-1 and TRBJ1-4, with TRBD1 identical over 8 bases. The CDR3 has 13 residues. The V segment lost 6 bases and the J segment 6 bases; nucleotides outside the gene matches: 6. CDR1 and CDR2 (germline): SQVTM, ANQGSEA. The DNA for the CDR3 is TGCAGCGTCGCCGGGACAGGACATGAAAAACTGTTTTTT. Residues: CSVAGTGHEKLFF.

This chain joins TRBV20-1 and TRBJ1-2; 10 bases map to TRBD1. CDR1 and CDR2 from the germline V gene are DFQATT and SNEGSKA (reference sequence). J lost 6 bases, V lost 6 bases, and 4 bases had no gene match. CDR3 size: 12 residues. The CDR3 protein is CSAGQGRDGYTF. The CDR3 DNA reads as TGCAGTGCGGGACAGGGGAGGGATGGCTACACCTTC.

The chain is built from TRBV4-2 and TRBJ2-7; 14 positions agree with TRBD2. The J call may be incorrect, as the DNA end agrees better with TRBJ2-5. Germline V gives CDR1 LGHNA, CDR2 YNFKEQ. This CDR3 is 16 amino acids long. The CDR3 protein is CASSSWTSGGRETQYF. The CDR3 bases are TGTGCCAGCAGCTCTTGGACTAGCGGGGGGCGGGAGACCCAGTACTTC.